This T cell receptor beta chain was recorded in a study of T-cell reconstitution after alpha-beta-depleted transplantation in children. V was pared by 4 bases and J by 6 bases, with 12 bases of the junction left unmatched. CDR3 size: 16 residues. Looked up from germline, CDR1 is LGHNA and CDR2 is YSLEER. The authors prepared the TCRbeta library with unique molecular identifiers. TCRdb passed the PCR reads through MiXCR, listing each CDR3 protein once. In the table there are 600,000 to 700,000 distinct CDR3 sequences, around a sixth of which are singletons. The input for sequencing was PBMCs from the stem cell graft donor, taken from the stem cell graft. This clonotype was sampled from a human donor who donated a stem cell graft to a child with acute myeloid leukemia. The gene calls are TRBV4-3 and TRBJ2-1; 7 positions agree with TRBD2. CDR3 nucleotides: TGCGCCAGCAGCCTAGTCCCGGGGGGTTGGGGCAATGAGCAGTTCTTC. Translating it yields CASSLVPGGWGNEQFF.